Each of the 13 T cell receptor beta chains below was sequenced from the same sample in a study of tumor-infiltrating lymphocytes in localized non-small cell lung cancer. The table came from immunoSEQ multiplex PCR; TCRdb's copy has only in-frame clones and leaves some out. The table includes 8,500 to 10,000 clones, 68% detected once. Material for sequencing was uninvolved lung tissue not adjacent to the tumor. The origin of the receptors is a human donor with non-small cell lung cancer.

This clone came up a few times. This sequence joins TRBV28 and TRBJ2-7; D gene uncertain. The CDR3 runs to 13 residues. From germline, CDR1 is MDHEN and CDR2 SYDVKM. The V end was cut by 5 bases, the J end by 1 base, with 9 bases between. This CDR3 reads CASSSALSYEQYF. CDR3 bases: TGTGCCAGCAGTAGCGCCTTATCCTACGAGCAGTACTTC. The complete variable domain, with remaining parts taken from reference TRBV28 and TRBJ2-7, reads DVKVTQSSRYLVKRTGEKVFLECVQDMDHENMFWYRQDPGLGLRLIYFSYDVKMKEKGDIPEGYSVSREKKERFSLILESASTNQTSMYLCASSSALSYEQYFGPGTRLTVT.

The V and J genes are TRBV29-1 and TRBJ2-3; D ambiguous. The CDR3 totals 10 residues. Looked up from germline, CDR1 is SQVTM and CDR2 is ANQGSEA. V was cut by 7 bases and J by 1 base, with 3 bases left in between. CDR3: CSGGTDTQYF. CDR3 DNA sequence: TGCAGCGGGGGCACAGATACGCAGTATTTT.

V is TRBV6-6 and J is TRBJ2-3; unclear D gene. Trimming shortened V by 5 bases and J by 2 bases, and 2 bases separated the two germline ends. The CDR3 is made up of 11 amino acids. Per germline, CDR1 MNHNY and CDR2 SVGAGI (reference sequence). Here the CDR3 reads CASSLTDTQYF. CDR3 bases: TGTGCCAGCAGTCTCACAGATACGCAGTATTTT.

CDR3 bases: TGTGCCTGGAGCCCTAAAGCGGTCACGTGTAATGAGCAGTTCTTC. The encoded protein is CAWSPKAVTCNEQFF. The chain has TRBV30 and TRBJ2-1; TRBD2 is a possible D gene (5 bases). This CDR3 comprises 15 residues. Per germline, CDR1 GTSNPN and CDR2 SVGIG (reference sequence). V lost 3 bases and J 7 bases, leaving 19 bases between the germline ends.

The V gene is TRBV5-1, the J gene TRBJ2-5; D might be TRBD1 (6 bases). Per the germline V gene, CDR1 is SGHRS and CDR2 is YFSETQ. The CDR3 totals 15 residues. V was clipped by 0 bases and J by 2 bases, with 11 bases between them. The CDR3 DNA is TGCGCCAGCAGCTTGGTTTCGGGGACACAAGAGACCCAGTACTTC. Translated: CASSLVSGTQETQYF.

The rearrangement uses TRBV5-6 and TRBJ2-7; 7 bases are a match to TRBD1. The CDR3 spans 12 residues. V lost 5 bases and J lost 2; bases outside the gene matches: 1. Per the germline V gene, CDR1 is SGHDT and CDR2 is YYEEEE. The CDR3 spells CASSTGAYEQYF. The CDR3 coding sequence is TGTGCCAGCAGTACAGGGGCCTACGAGCAGTACTTC.

The rearrangement links TRBV7-3 to TRBJ2-1; TRBD2 is a possible D gene (7 bases). This CDR3 spans 16 amino acids. Germline lookup yields CDR1 SGHTA and CDR2 FQGTGA. V shed 3 bases and J shed 9 bases, with 21 bases lying between them. CDR3 sequence: CASSFSGSRGGSEQFF. The CDR3 DNA reads TGTGCCAGCAGCTTTTCCGGGTCTAGGGGGGGATCTGAGCAGTTCTTC.

The chain uses TRBV14 and TRBJ1-2; D unresolved. Germline-derived CDR1 and CDR2 are SGHDN and FVKESK. The CDR3 extends over 16 amino acids. Trimming took off 0 bases at V and 8 bases at J, with 19 bases between the two ends. In DNA, the CDR3 is TGTGCCAGCAGCCAAGATAGTTGGAAGGGAAATATGGGCTACACCTTC. As protein: CASSQDSWKGNMGYTF.

CDR3 DNA sequence: TGTGCCAGCAGCTTGGAGGGAGCGCCTAACACCGGGGAGCTGTTTTTT. This encodes CASSLEGAPNTGELFF. The chain has TRBV5-4 and TRBJ2-2, with D possibly matching TRBD2 (5 bases). CDR3 length: 16 residues. Germline V gene lookup returns CDR1 SGHNT and CDR2 YYREEE (reference sequence). Trimming removed 0 bases at V and 2 bases at J, with 11 bases between.

V usage is TRBV7-3 and J usage is TRBJ1-1; D is ambiguous. CDR3 length: 13 amino acids. The ends were cut back, 6 bases at V and 1 base at J, with 9 bases in the middle. The V gene's germline CDR1 is SGHTA and CDR2 FQGTGA. CDR3 nucleotides: TGTGCCAGCAGGCAAAGTTGGAACACTGAAGCTTTCTTT. The encoded protein is CASRQSWNTEAFF.

This rearrangement joins TRBV5-4 to TRBJ2-3, with 8 bases that match TRBD1. This CDR3 has 15 residues. Trimming took 4 bases from V and 5 from J; bases not matched to a gene: 9. CDR1 and CDR2 from the germline V gene are SGHNT and YYREEE (reference sequence). The CDR3 here is CASSTDRDHKDTQYF. The CDR3 DNA is TGTGCCAGCAGCACGGACAGGGACCACAAAGATACGCAGTATTTT. The variable domain in full, completed from reference TRBV5-4 and TRBJ2-3, reads ETGVTQSPTHLIKTRGQQVTLRCSSQSGHNTVSWYQQALGQGPQFIFQYYREEENGRGNFPPRFSGLQFPNYSSELNVNALELDDSALYLCASSTDRDHKDTQYFGPGTRLTVL.

This chain uses TRBV5-1 with TRBJ1-1, with D tentatively TRBD1 (5 bases). Germline V gene sequence: CDR1 SGHRS, CDR2 YFSETQ. This CDR3 spans 14 amino acids. V gave up 3 bases and J gave up 0 bases, with 9 bases separating them. CDR3 protein: CASSSDSLNTEAFF. CDR3 DNA sequence: TGCGCCAGCAGCTCCGACAGCCTGAACACTGAAGCTTTCTTT.

The chain is built from TRBV6-5 and TRBJ1-2; 8 positions agree with TRBD1. V shed 4 bases, J shed 8 bases, and the junction held 6 bases outside the gene matches. The CDR3 is 13 amino acids. Germline assignment: CDR1 MNHEY and CDR2 SVGAGI. DNA for the CDR3: TGTGCCAGCAGTTCCCCGACAGGGGACGGCTACACCTTC. This translates into CASSSPTGDGYTF.